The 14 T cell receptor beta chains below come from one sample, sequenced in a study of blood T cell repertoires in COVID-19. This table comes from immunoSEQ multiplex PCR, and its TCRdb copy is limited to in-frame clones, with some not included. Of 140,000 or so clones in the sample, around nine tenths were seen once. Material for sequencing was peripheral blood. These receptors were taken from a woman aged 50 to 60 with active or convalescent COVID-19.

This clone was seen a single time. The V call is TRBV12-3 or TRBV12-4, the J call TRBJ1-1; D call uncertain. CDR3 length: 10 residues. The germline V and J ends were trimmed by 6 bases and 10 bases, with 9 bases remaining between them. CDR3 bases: TGTGCCAGCAGCCCGTTTCGAGCTTTCTTT. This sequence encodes CASSPFRAFF.

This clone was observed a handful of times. The CDR3 DNA follows: TGTGCCAGCAGCCAGTTCCGGGACAGGGGTAATGAAAAACTGTTTTTT. Translating gives CASSQFRDRGNEKLFF. The chain joins TRBV14 to TRBJ1-4, with 10 bases identical to TRBD1. Trimming at V came to 3 bases and at J to 4 bases, leaving 5 bases not matched to a gene. The CDR3 sequence is 16 residues long. CDR1 is SGHDN, CDR2 FVKESK, per germline.

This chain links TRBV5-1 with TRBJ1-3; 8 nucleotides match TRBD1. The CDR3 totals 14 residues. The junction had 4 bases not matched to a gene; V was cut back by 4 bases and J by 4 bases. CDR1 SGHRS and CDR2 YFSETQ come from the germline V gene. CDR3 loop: CASSVDRVGNTIYF. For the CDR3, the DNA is TGCGCCAGCAGCGTGGACAGGGTGGGAAACACCATATATTTT. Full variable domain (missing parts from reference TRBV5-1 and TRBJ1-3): KAGVTQTPRYLIKTRGQQVTLSCSPISGHRSVSWYQQTPGQGLQFLFEYFSETQRNKGNFPGRFSGRQFSNSRSEMNVSTLELGDSALYLCASSVDRVGNTIYFGEGSWLTVV.

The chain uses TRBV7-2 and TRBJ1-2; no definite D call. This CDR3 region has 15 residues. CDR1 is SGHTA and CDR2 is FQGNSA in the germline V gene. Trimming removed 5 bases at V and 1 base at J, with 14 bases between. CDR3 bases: TGTGCCAGCAGCCCTCAGTACATGTTTAACTATGGCTACACCTTC. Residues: CASSPQYMFNYGYTF.

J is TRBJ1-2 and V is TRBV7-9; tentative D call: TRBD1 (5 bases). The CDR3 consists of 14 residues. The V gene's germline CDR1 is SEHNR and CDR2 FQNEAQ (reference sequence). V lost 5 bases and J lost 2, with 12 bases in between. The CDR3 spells CASSRGGFNYGYTF. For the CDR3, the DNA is TGTGCCAGCAGCCGCGGGGGGTTCAACTATGGCTACACCTTC.

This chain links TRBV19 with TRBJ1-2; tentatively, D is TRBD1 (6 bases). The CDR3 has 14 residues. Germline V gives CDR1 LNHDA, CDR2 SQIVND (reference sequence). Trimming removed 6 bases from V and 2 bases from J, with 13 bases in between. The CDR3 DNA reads TGTGCCAGTAGCGCCGGTCAGGGGAACTATGGCTACACCTTC. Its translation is CASSAGQGNYGYTF.

CDR3 in DNA: TGTGCCAGCCGGAGGGACCCGAACTCTGGAAACACCATATATTTT. Its translation: CASRRDPNSGNTIYF. The rearrangement links TRBV7-2 to TRBJ1-3, with D maybe TRBD1 (5 bases). Germline assignment: CDR1 SGHTA and CDR2 FQGNSA. The V end was cut by 8 bases, the J end by 0 bases, with 14 bases between. The CDR3 spans 15 residues.

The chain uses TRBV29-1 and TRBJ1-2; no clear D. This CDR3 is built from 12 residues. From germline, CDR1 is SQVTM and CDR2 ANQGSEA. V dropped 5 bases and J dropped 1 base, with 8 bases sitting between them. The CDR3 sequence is CSVSEDNYGYTF. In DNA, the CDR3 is TGCAGCGTTTCAGAAGATAACTATGGCTACACCTTC.

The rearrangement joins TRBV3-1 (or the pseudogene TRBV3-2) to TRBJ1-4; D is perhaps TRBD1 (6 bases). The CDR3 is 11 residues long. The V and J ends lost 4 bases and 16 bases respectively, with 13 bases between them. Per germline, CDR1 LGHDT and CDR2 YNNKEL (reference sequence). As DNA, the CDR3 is TGTGCCAGCAGCCCTCCGGGACAAGAGTTTTTT. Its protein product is CASSPPGQEFF.

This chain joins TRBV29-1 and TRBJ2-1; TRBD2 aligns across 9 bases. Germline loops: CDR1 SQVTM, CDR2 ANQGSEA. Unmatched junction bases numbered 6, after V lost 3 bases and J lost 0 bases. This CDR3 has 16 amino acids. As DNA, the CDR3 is TGCAGCGTTGAGAGGGGTAGCGGGAGCTCCTACAATGAGCAGTTCTTC. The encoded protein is CSVERGSGSSYNEQFF.

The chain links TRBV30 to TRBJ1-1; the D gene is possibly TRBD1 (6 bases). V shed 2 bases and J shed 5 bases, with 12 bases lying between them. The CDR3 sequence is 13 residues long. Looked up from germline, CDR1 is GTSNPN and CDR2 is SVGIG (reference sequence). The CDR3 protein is CAWSPRGGTEAFF. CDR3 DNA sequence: TGTGCCTGGAGTCCCAGGGGAGGGACTGAAGCTTTCTTT.

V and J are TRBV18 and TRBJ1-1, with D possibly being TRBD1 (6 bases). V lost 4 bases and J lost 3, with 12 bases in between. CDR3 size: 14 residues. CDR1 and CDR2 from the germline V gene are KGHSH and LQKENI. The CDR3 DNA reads TGTGCCAGCTCACGTCAGGGGCGCGACACTGAAGCTTTCTTT. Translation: CASSRQGRDTEAFF.

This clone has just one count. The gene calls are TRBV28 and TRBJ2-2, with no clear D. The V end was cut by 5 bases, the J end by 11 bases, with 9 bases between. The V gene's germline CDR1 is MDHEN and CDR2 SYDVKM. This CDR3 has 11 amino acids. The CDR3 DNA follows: TGTGCCAGCAGTCCTTATTCCGAGCTGTTTTTT. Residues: CASSPYSELFF. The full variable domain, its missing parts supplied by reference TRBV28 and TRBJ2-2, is DVKVTQSSRYLVKRTGEKVFLECVQDMDHENMFWYRQDPGLGLRLIYFSYDVKMKEKGDIPEGYSVSREKKERFSLILESASTNQTSMYLCASSPYSELFFGEGSRLTVL.

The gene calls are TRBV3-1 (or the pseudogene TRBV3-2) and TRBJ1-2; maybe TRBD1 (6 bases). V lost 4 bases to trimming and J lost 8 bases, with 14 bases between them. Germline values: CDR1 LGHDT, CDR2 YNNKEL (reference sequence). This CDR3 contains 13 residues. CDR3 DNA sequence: TGTGCCAGCAGCCCAAACAGGGAATCCGGCTACACCTTC. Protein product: CASSPNRESGYTF.